These 3 T cell receptor beta chains share one sample of origin, sequenced in a study of T cell responses to AZD1222 COVID-19 vaccine. Assay used: immunoSEQ multiplex PCR; TCRdb lists only in-frame clones, some missing. The table has about 110,000 clones, about 92% seen once. Sequences were derived from peripheral blood, sampled 28 days after the second AZD1222 dose. The origin of the receptors is an adult who received the AZD1222 COVID-19 vaccine.

The CDR3 spells CASSSIARAPVYEQYF. DNA of the CDR3: TGTGCCAGCAGCTCGATCGCCCGGGCACCCGTGTACGAGCAGTACTTC. The chain uses TRBV7-9 and TRBJ2-7; D uncertain. Germline V gene data show CDR1 as SEHNR and CDR2 as FQNEAQ (reference sequence). V lost 4 bases to trimming and J lost 4 bases, with 20 bases between them. CDR3 size: 16 residues.

The CDR3 coding sequence is TGTGCCAGCAGCTTAGCTGCAGGGCAAGAGACCCAGTACTTC. This encodes CASSLAAGQETQYF. The V call is TRBV7-9, the J call TRBJ2-5; weak D call: TRBD1 (5 bases). With 0 bases removed from V and 2 bases from J, the gap between germline ends came to 7 bases. CDR3 length equals 14 residues. The V gene's germline CDR1 is SEHNR and CDR2 FQNEAQ (reference sequence). The whole variable domain, remainder taken from reference TRBV7-9 and TRBJ2-5, is DTGVSQNPRHKITKRGQNVTFRCDPISEHNRLYWYRQTLGQGPEFLTYFQNEAQLEKSRLLSDRFSAERPKGSFSTLEIQRTEQGDSAMYLCASSLAAGQETQYFGPGTRLLVL.

This clone was detected once. The chain recombines TRBV9 with TRBJ1-3; 10 bases align to TRBD1. Trimming removed 3 bases from V and 1 base from J; junction bases left unmatched: 4. From germline, CDR1 is SGDLS and CDR2 YYNGEE. The CDR3 contains 16 residues. The CDR3 reads CASSAGTGVSGNTIYF. The CDR3 DNA follows: TGTGCCAGCAGCGCCGGGACAGGGGTATCTGGAAACACCATATATTTT.